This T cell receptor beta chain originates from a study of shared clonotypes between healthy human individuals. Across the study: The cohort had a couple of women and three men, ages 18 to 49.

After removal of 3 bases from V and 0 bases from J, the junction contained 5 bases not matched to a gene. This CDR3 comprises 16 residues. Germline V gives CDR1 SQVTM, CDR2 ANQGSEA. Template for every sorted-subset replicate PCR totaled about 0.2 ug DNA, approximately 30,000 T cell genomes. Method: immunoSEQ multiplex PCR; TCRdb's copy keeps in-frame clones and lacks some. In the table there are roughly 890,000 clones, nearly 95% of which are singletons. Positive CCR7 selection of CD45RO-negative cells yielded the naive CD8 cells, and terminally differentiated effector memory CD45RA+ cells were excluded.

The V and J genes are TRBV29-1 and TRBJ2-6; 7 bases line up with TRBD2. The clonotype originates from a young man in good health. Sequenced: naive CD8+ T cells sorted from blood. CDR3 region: CSVDSERDSGANVLTF. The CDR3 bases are TGCAGCGTTGACTCGGAGCGGGACTCTGGGGCCAACGTCCTGACTTTC.